The 5 T cell receptor beta chains presented below share a single source sample, sequenced in a study of spatial heterogeneity in lung cancer. TCRdb reprocessed the 5' RACE reads via MiXCR and lists one record per CDR3 protein. The table lists about 470 distinct CDR3 sequences, about 6% of them singletons. Time point: sample taken at primary tumor resection. The input for sequencing was normal lung tissue next to the tumor, taken at surgery. These receptors came from a female donor with early-stage non-small cell lung cancer.

This clonotype is categorized as large. This beta chain was picked up by a library intended for alpha chains and is off target, so its count carries little meaning. The V gene is TRBV6-1, the J gene TRBJ2-1; a weak D match, TRBD2 (5 bases). Germline-derived CDR1 and CDR2 are MNHNS and SASEGT. This CDR3 contains 13 residues. V lost 6 bases and J 7 bases, leaving 13 bases between the germline ends. CDR3 amino acids: CASSRKPGNEQFF. The DNA of the CDR3 is TGTGCCAGCAGCCGCAAACCGGGGAATGAGCAGTTCTTC.

In this sample, this clonotype is hyperexpanded. This beta chain is an unintended read in a library built for alpha chains; its size means little. The genes are TRBV7-9 and TRBJ2-6; a weak D match, TRBD2 (6 bases). V was pared by 0 bases and J by 0 bases, with 6 bases between. The CDR3 is made up of 16 amino acids. Germline V CDR1 and CDR2: SEHNR, FQNEAQ (reference sequence). CDR3 sequence: CASSLAGGSGANVLTF. In nucleotides, the CDR3 is TGTGCCAGCAGCTTAGCGGGAGGCTCTGGGGCCAACGTCCTGACTTTC. The full variable domain, rest sourced from reference TRBV7-9 and TRBJ2-6, is DTGVSQNPRHKITKRGQNVTFRCDPISEHNRLYWYRQTLGQGPEFLTYFQNEAQLEKSRLLSDRFSAERPKGSFSTLEIQRTEQGDSAMYLCASSLAGGSGANVLTFGAGSRLTVL.

This clonotype qualifies as hyperexpanded. A library made for alpha chains picked up this beta chain off target, so its size means little. The V gene is TRBV19, the J gene TRBJ2-5, with D maybe TRBD1 (5 bases). The CDR3 is 13 amino acids. V lost 5 bases to trimming and J lost 4 bases, with 11 bases between them. Germline V gene sequence: CDR1 LNHDA, CDR2 SQIVND (reference sequence). CDR3: CASSQDTGETQYF. CDR3 bases: TGTGCCAGTAGTCAGGACACCGGAGAGACCCAGTACTTC.

This clonotype is hyperexpanded in the sample. Since the library was made to target alpha chains, this beta chain is a stray read and its abundance is not meaningful. The rearrangement uses TRBV24-1 and TRBJ2-1, with 12 bases matching TRBD1. The CDR3 length is 16 residues. The ends lost 4 bases at V and 12 bases at J; junction bases unmatched: 12. Looked up from germline, CDR1 is KGHDR and CDR2 is SFDVKD. CDR3 protein: CATSELGDRGRVRQFF. The CDR3 DNA reads TGTGCCACCAGTGAATTAGGGGACAGGGGGCGGGTAAGGCAGTTCTTC.

Relative to its sample, this clonotype is large. This beta chain is an unintended read in a library built for alpha chains; its size means little. The chain joins TRBV5-1 to TRBJ2-1, with D unclear. The CDR3 contains 15 residues. Trimming took off 7 bases at V and 0 bases at J, with 14 bases between the two ends. Germline V gene lookup returns CDR1 SGHRS and CDR2 YFSETQ. CDR3 nucleotide sequence: TGCGCCAGCCAGCCGGAGCTGAGCTCCTACAATGAGCAGTTCTTC. It specifies CASQPELSSYNEQFF. Looking up the rest from reference TRBV5-1 and TRBJ2-1 gives the full variable domain: KAGVTQTPRYLIKTRGQQVTLSCSPISGHRSVSWYQQTPGQGLQFLFEYFSETQRNKGNFPGRFSGRQFSNSRSEMNVSTLELGDSALYLCASQPELSSYNEQFFGPGTRLTVL.